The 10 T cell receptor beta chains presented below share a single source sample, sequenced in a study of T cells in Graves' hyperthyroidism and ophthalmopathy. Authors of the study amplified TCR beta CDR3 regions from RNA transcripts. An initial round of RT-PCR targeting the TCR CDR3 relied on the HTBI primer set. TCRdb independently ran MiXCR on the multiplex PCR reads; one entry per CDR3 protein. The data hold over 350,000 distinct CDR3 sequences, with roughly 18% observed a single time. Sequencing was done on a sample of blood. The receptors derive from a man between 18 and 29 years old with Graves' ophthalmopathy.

CDR3 sequence reads: CASSAGTGPTGELFF. In DNA, the CDR3 is TGCGCCAGCAGCGCCGGGACAGGGCCCACCGGGGAGCTGTTTTTT. The chain has TRBV10-1 and TRBJ2-2, with TRBD1 matching 9 bases. The ends lost 6 bases at V and 4 bases at J; junction bases unmatched: 6. Per the germline V gene, CDR1 is WNHNN and CDR2 is SYGVQD (reference sequence). The CDR3 totals 15 residues.

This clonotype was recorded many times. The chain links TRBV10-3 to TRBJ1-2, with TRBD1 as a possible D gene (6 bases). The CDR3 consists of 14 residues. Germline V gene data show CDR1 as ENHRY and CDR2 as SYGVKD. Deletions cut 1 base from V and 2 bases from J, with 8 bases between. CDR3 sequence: CAISEFTGNYGYTF. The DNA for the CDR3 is TGTGCCATCAGTGAGTTTACAGGGAACTATGGCTACACCTTC.

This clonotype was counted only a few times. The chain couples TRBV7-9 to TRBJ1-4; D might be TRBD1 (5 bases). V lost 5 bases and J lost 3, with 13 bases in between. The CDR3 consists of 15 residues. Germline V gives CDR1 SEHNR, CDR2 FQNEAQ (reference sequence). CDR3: CASSAGWGSNEKLFF. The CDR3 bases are TGTGCCAGCAGCGCAGGTTGGGGGTCTAATGAAAAACTGTTTTTT.

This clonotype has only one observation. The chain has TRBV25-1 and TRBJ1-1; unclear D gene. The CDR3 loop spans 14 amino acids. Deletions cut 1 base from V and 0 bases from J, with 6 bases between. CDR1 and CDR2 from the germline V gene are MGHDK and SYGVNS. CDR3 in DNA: TGTGCCAGCAGTGAATTGGGTCTGAACACTGAAGCTTTCTTT. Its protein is CASSELGLNTEAFF.

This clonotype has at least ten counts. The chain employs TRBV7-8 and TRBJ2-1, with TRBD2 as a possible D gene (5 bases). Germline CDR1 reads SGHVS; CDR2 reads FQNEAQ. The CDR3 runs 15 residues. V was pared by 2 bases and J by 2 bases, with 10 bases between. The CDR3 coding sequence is TGTGCCAGCAGCTTAAATACGGGAACCTACAATGAGCAGTTCTTC. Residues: CASSLNTGTYNEQFF.

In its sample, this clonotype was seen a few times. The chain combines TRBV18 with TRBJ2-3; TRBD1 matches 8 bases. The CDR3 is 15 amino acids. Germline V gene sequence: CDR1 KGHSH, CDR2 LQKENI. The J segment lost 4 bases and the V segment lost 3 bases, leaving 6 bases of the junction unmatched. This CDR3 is CASSPPAGGADTQYF. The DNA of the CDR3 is TGTGCCAGCTCACCCCCGGCAGGGGGCGCAGATACGCAGTATTTT.

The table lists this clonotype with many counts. CDR3 loop: CSASGAGSTDTQYF. The CDR3 DNA reads as TGCAGCGCCTCAGGTGCGGGCAGCACAGATACGCAGTATTTT. The rearrangement joins TRBV29-1 to TRBJ2-3; D is perhaps TRBD2 (5 bases). Trimming stripped 7 bases from V and 0 bases from J, with 14 bases between. The CDR3 has 14 residues. Germline V lookup: CDR1 SQVTM, CDR2 ANQGSEA.

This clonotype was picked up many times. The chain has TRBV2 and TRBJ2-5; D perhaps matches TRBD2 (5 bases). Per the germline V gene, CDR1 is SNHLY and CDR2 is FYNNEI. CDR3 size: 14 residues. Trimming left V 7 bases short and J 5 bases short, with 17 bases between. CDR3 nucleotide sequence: TGTGCCAGCACCCGAGGGTACCCATCGGAGACCCAGTACTTC. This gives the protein CASTRGYPSETQYF.

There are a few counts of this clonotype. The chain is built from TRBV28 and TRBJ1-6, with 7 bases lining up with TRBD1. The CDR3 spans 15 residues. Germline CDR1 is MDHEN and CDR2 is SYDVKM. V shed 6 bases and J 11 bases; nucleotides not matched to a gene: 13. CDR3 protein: CASRGLGPGGPPLHF. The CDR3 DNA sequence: TGTGCCAGCAGGGGACTAGGGCCAGGGGGTCCACCCCTCCACTTT.

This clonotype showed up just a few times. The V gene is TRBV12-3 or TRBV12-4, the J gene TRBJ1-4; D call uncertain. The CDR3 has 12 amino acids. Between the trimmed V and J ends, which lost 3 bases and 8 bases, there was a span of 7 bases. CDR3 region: CASSLSTEKLFF. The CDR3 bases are TGTGCCAGCAGTTTGAGTACGGAAAAACTGTTTTTT.